This T cell receptor (beta chain) originates from a study of blood T cell repertoires in COVID-19. About the study: The United States, Italy and Spain provided the acute and convalescent COVID-19 samples. PBMCs, B-cell-depleted T cells, or T cells were the source of the cDNA or gDNA that made up the material.

This clone was seen only once. Losses at the gene ends were 6 bases for V and 4 bases for J; bases not matched to a gene: 5. This CDR3 comprises 14 residues. CDR1 is SNHLY, CDR2 FYNNEI, per germline. Per the original data handling: It was from reference gene primer amplification that nucleated cell counts were estimated. Some clones are missing from TCRdb's copy, which holds only in-frame ones; the method was immunoSEQ multiplex PCR. V and J calls and clone size are those listed in that table; D and trimming were worked out from the DNA. The sample shows around 110,000 clones, 90% of them seen only once.

V usage is TRBV2 and J usage is TRBJ1-5; 8 nucleotides match TRBD1. Sequenced: peripheral blood. This TCR came from a human donor with active COVID-19. The donor label of this sample is uncertain. The CDR3 protein is CASRGTGGNQPQHF. The CDR3 DNA reads TGTGCCAGCAGGGGTACAGGGGGGAATCAGCCCCAGCATTTT. Full variable domain (outside the CDR3, taken from reference TRBV2 and TRBJ1-5): EPEVTQTPSHQVTQMGQEVILRCVPISNHLYFYWYRQILGQKVEFLVSFYNNEISEKSEIFDDQFSVERPDGSNFTLKIRSTKLEDSAMYFCASRGTGGNQPQHFGDGTRLSIL.